The 32 T cell receptor beta chains given below trace back to one sample, sequenced in a study of blood T cell repertoires in COVID-19. The method was immunoSEQ multiplex PCR; TCRdb's version includes in-frame clones alone and lacks a portion of them. The sample includes some 45,000 clones, roughly 90% of them seen just once. The specimen sequenced was peripheral blood. The receptors originated from a human donor in a cohort sampled during active COVID-19.

The chain has TRBV18 and TRBJ2-1; 12 nucleotides align to TRBD2. Germline V gene data show CDR1 as KGHSH and CDR2 as LQKENI. This CDR3 has 18 amino acids. Trimming took 3 bases from V and 4 from J; bases not matched to a gene: 10. The CDR3 DNA is TGTGCCAGCTCACCGACTAGCGGGAGCTTCCGGAGTTACAATGAGCAGTTCTTC. This sequence encodes CASSPTSGSFRSYNEQFF.

The gene calls are TRBV21-1 and TRBJ2-3; TRBD2 is the table's D call and was not checked against the DNA. TRBV21-1 represents a pseudogene. This CDR3 is 17 amino acids long. The CDR3, as DNA: TGTGCCAGCAGCAAAAAGGCTAGCGCGGTCGACACAGATACGCAGTATTTT. This codes for CASSKKASAVDTDTQYF.

V is TRBV6-2 or TRBV6-3 and J is TRBJ1-2; 9 bases map to TRBD1. The CDR3 spans 18 residues. Germline V gene lookup returns CDR1 MNHEY and CDR2 SVGEGT. V was clipped by 4 bases and J by 5 bases; unmatched bases: 17. The CDR3 here is CASSSPTYGQGIYYGYTF. The CDR3 DNA reads TGTGCCAGCAGTTCACCAACCTACGGACAGGGGATTTATTATGGCTACACCTTC.

The rearrangement joins TRBV7-9 to TRBJ1-4; D call uncertain. Trimming stripped 5 bases from V and 4 bases from J, with 11 bases between. Germline V gene sequence: CDR1 SEHNR, CDR2 FQNEAQ (reference sequence). The CDR3 length is 14 residues. The chain's CDR3 is CASSPGVNNEKLFF. The CDR3 nucleotides are TGTGCCAGCAGCCCCGGGGTGAATAATGAAAAACTGTTTTTT.

The J gene is TRBJ1-6, the V gene TRBV28; 8 bases line up with TRBD1. This CDR3 comprises 14 residues. Germline V gene sequence: CDR1 MDHEN, CDR2 SYDVKM. J lost 8 bases, V lost 6 bases, and 6 bases had no gene match. Here the CDR3 DNA reads TGTGCCAGCAGGCGCAGGACAGGGTATTCACCCCTCCACTTT. Translation gives CASRRRTGYSPLHF.

V gene TRBV19 combines with J gene TRBJ2-7; D remains unclear. V shed 5 bases and J shed 1 base, with 9 bases lying between them. The CDR3 contains 13 residues. Germline V CDR1 and CDR2: LNHDA, SQIVND (reference sequence). CDR3 loop: CASSPRGSYEQYF. DNA for the CDR3: TGTGCCAGTAGTCCCCGCGGTTCCTACGAGCAGTACTTC.

The chain employs TRBV5-1 and TRBJ2-3, with 7 bases fitting TRBD2. The CDR3 spans 17 residues. Germline CDR1 is SGHRS and CDR2 is YFSETQ. V was clipped by 0 bases and J by 8 bases; unmatched bases: 15. CDR3: CASSLGRGSSLIGTQYF. CDR3 coding DNA: TGCGCCAGCAGCTTGGGGCGCGGGAGTAGCTTGATCGGTACGCAGTATTTT. The whole variable domain, filled in from reference TRBV5-1 and TRBJ2-3, reads KAGVTQTPRYLIKTRGQQVTLSCSPISGHRSVSWYQQTPGQGLQFLFEYFSETQRNKGNFPGRFSGRQFSNSRSEMNVSTLELGDSALYLCASSLGRGSSLIGTQYFGPGTRLTVL.

The CDR3 reads CASSLESGGDEQFF. For the CDR3, the DNA is TGTGCCAGCAGCTTAGAGTCAGGGGGCGATGAGCAGTTCTTC. The genes are TRBV7-9 and TRBJ2-1; 8 bases are a match to TRBD1. The germline V gene has CDR1 SEHNR and CDR2 FQNEAQ (reference sequence). The CDR3 contains 14 residues. The V segment lost 1 base and the J segment 8 bases; nucleotides outside the gene matches: 4.

As DNA, the CDR3 is TGTGCCAGCAGCTTGACTAGCGTGAAGGAGACCCAGTACTTC. It translates to CASSLTSVKETQYF. The gene calls are TRBV5-6 and TRBJ2-5; 7 bases fit TRBD2. V lost 1 base to trimming and J lost 5 bases; unmatched junction nucleotides: 5. CDR3 length: 14 residues. CDR1 is SGHDT, CDR2 YYEEEE, per germline. The complete variable domain, with remaining parts taken from reference TRBV5-6 and TRBJ2-5, reads DAGVTQSPTHLIKTRGQQVTLRCSPKSGHDTVSWYQQALGQGPQFIFQYYEEEERQRGNFPDRFSGHQFPNYSSELNVNALLLGDSALYLCASSLTSVKETQYFGPGTRLLVL.

The V call is TRBV5-6, the J call TRBJ1-1; the D is unclear. The CDR3 totals 12 residues. Germline CDR1 and CDR2: SGHDT and YYEEEE. The V end was cut by 1 base, the J end by 8 bases, with 9 bases between. CDR3 protein: CASSLRAFEAFF. The CDR3, as DNA: TGTGCCAGCAGCTTGAGAGCCTTCGAAGCTTTCTTT.

This clone occurred once. The CDR3 here is CASSLARTKPYEQYF. CDR3 in DNA: TGTGCCAGCAGCTTAGCTCGGACTAAACCCTACGAGCAGTACTTC. This chain uses TRBV7-2 with TRBJ2-7; TRBD2 might be the D (6 bases). V was cut by 0 bases and J by 2 bases, with 11 bases left in between. Germline assignment: CDR1 SGHTA and CDR2 FQGNSA. The CDR3 has 15 amino acids.

The rearrangement joins TRBV2 to TRBJ2-3; D not resolved. Germline CDR1 and CDR2: SNHLY and FYNNEI. CDR3 length equals 13 residues. The V end was cut by 7 bases, the J end by 1 base, with 9 bases between. DNA for the CDR3: TGTGCCAGCACGTCCTATCGCACAGATACGCAGTATTTT. The encoded protein is CASTSYRTDTQYF.

This clone was observed a single time. CDR3: CASSKTAGQGASRLFEQYF. As DNA, the CDR3 is TGTGCCAGCTCAAAAACTGCCGGACAGGGGGCGTCTCGTCTGTTCGAGCAGTACTTC. The chain links TRBV18 to TRBJ2-7, with TRBD1 matching over 11 bases. CDR3 length: 19 residues. Germline V CDR1 and CDR2: KGHSH, LQKENI. The junction had 21 bases not matched to a gene; V was cut back by 5 bases and J by 6 bases.

The chain is built from TRBV27 and TRBJ2-2; D possibly corresponds to TRBD1 (6 bases). The CDR3 spans 13 residues. Trimming took 6 bases from V and 1 from J, leaving 6 bases between them. Germline CDR1 and CDR2: MNHEY and SMNVEV (reference sequence). The CDR3 nucleotides read TGTGCCAGCAGAGGGGGGAACACCGGGGAGCTGTTTTTT. This encodes CASRGGNTGELFF.

The rearrangement links TRBV7-6 to TRBJ2-3, with 12 positions matching TRBD2. V lost 1 base and J lost 1; bases outside the gene matches: 0. CDR3 length: 16 amino acids. Germline CDR1 reads SGHVS; CDR2 reads FNYEAQ. The CDR3 sequence: CASSLGLAGGTDTQYF. CDR3 nucleotide sequence: TGTGCCAGCAGCTTAGGACTAGCGGGGGGCACAGATACGCAGTATTTT.

In DNA, the CDR3 is TGTGCCAGCAGCTTGTGGGCCCATTCGACAGGGGGAAAAGAGACCCAGTACTTC. Residues: CASSLWAHSTGGKETQYF. The chain recombines TRBV5-4 with TRBJ2-5; 9 bases map to TRBD1. Trimming at V came to 1 base and at J to 3 bases, leaving 13 bases not matched to a gene. Germline V lookup: CDR1 SGHNT, CDR2 YYREEE (reference sequence). CDR3 length: 18 residues.

V and J are TRBV5-5 and TRBJ1-1; 8 bases are shared with TRBD1. Germline V gene sequence: CDR1 SGHKS, CDR2 YYEKEE (reference sequence). With 3 bases clipped from V and 11 bases from J, the junction kept 9 bases outside the gene matches. This CDR3 contains 13 residues. CDR3 loop: CASSWRQGMEAFF. CDR3 sequence (DNA): TGTGCCAGCAGCTGGAGACAGGGGATGGAGGCTTTCTTT.

The chain combines TRBV5-1 with TRBJ2-7; 8 nucleotides match TRBD1. Germline CDR1 reads SGHRS; CDR2 reads YFSETQ. After removal of 2 bases from V and 3 bases from J, the junction contained 7 bases not matched to a gene. The CDR3 sequence is 15 residues long. CDR3 bases: TGCGCCAGCAGCTTATTGTCAGGGGGCGTCTACGAGCAGTACTTC. Translated: CASSLLSGGVYEQYF.

CDR3 residues: CASATGIPEAFF. The CDR3 nucleotides are TGTGCCAGCGCTACGGGGATCCCTGAAGCTTTCTTT. The chain carries TRBV3-1 (or the pseudogene TRBV3-2) and TRBJ1-1; D is unresolved. V was cut by 8 bases and J by 6 bases, with 13 bases left in between. The CDR3 consists of 12 residues. CDR1 and CDR2 from the germline V gene are LGHDT and YNNKEL (reference sequence).

This clone has just a few counts. The CDR3 DNA reads TGTGCCAGCTCACACAGCTCTGGAAACACCATATATTTT. Protein product: CASSHSSGNTIYF. The chain links TRBV18 to TRBJ1-3; D is ambiguous. CDR3 length: 13 amino acids. V was cut by 4 bases and J by 0 bases, with 4 bases left in between. Germline V gene data show CDR1 as KGHSH and CDR2 as LQKENI.

The chain links TRBV24-1 to TRBJ2-1; 9 bases fit TRBD1. Losses at the gene ends were 4 bases for V and 1 base for J; bases not matched to a gene: 13. From germline, CDR1 is KGHDR and CDR2 SFDVKD. There are 19 residues in the CDR3. CDR3 residues: CATSDFRDRASISYNEQFF. DNA for the CDR3: TGTGCCACCAGTGACTTCCGGGACAGGGCAAGTATTTCCTACAATGAGCAGTTCTTC.

This clone was detected a few times. The rearrangement joins TRBV5-1 to TRBJ2-1, with D possibly matching TRBD2 (6 bases). The germline CDR1 and CDR2 sequences are SGHRS and YFSETQ. Between the trimmed V and J ends, which lost 4 bases and 9 bases, there was a span of 20 bases. The CDR3 contains 15 residues. The CDR3, as DNA: TGCGCCAGCAGCGATTACGGGACTTTTCGGGGTGAGCAGTTCTTC. This sequence encodes CASSDYGTFRGEQFF.

The table lists this clone with a few counts. The chain combines TRBV28 with TRBJ1-5; 9 positions match TRBD1. Trimming took 2 bases from V and 7 from J; bases not matched to a gene: 6. The CDR3 totals 15 residues. The germline V gene encodes CDR1 MDHEN and CDR2 SYDVKM. The CDR3, as DNA: TGTGCCAGCAGTTTAATAGGGACAGGGAGACAGCCCCAGCATTTT. Encoded protein: CASSLIGTGRQPQHF.

The V gene is TRBV6-2 or TRBV6-3, the J gene TRBJ2-7; 7 nucleotides line up with TRBD1. CDR3 length: 14 amino acids. The V segment lost 2 bases and the J segment 1 base; nucleotides outside the gene matches: 2. Germline V gives CDR1 MNHEY, CDR2 SVGEGT. The CDR3 region is CASSYDRVSYEQYF. The CDR3 nucleotides read TGTGCCAGCAGTTACGACAGGGTATCCTACGAGCAGTACTTC.

The sample holds one count of this clone. This rearrangement joins TRBV7-9 to TRBJ1-1; perhaps TRBD1 as D (6 bases). Looked up from germline, CDR1 is SEHNR and CDR2 is FQNEAQ (reference sequence). The CDR3 contains 13 residues. V was pared by 8 bases and J by 1 base, with 11 bases between. This chain's CDR3 is CASERGTNTEAFF. DNA for the CDR3: TGTGCCAGCGAGAGGGGGACGAACACTGAAGCTTTCTTT.

The CDR3: CASSRTNQNEQFF. CDR3 in DNA: TGTGCCAGCAGTAGAACTAACCAAAATGAGCAGTTCTTC. The rearrangement links TRBV12-3 or TRBV12-4 to TRBJ2-1; D gene unclear. V lost 5 bases to trimming and J lost 7 bases, with 12 bases between them. The CDR3 has 13 amino acids.

This rearrangement joins TRBV28 to TRBJ2-7, with D perhaps matching TRBD2 (5 bases). Looked up from germline, CDR1 is MDHEN and CDR2 is SYDVKM. The CDR3 runs to 14 residues. V was shortened by 3 bases and J by 3 bases, with 12 bases between the two germline ends. For the CDR3, the DNA is TGTGCCAGCAGTTTGGGAGATAGGGACTACGAGCAGTACTTC. Encoded protein: CASSLGDRDYEQYF.

This chain connects TRBV12-5 to TRBJ2-5; 8 bases agree with TRBD1. The germline V gene encodes CDR1 LGHNT and CDR2 FRNRAP. CDR3 length: 17 residues. V dropped 1 base and J dropped 7; count of bases not matched to a gene: 14. This chain's CDR3 is CASGLGWGTGHGGTQYF. The CDR3 DNA is TGTGCTAGTGGTTTGGGGTGGGGGACAGGCCACGGCGGGACCCAGTACTTC.

The genes are TRBV4-2 and TRBJ2-7; TRBD2 aligns across 8 bases. CDR3 length: 15 residues. With V trimmed by 1 base and J by 2 bases, 4 bases remained unmatched. Per the germline V gene, CDR1 is LGHNA and CDR2 is YNFKEQ. The CDR3 nucleotides are TGTGCCAGCAGCCAAGCTACTAGCGGAGCCTACGAGCAGTACTTC. It is translated as CASSQATSGAYEQYF.

The gene calls are TRBV7-9 and TRBJ1-4; TRBD1 is a possible D gene (6 bases). The V gene lost 5 bases and the J gene lost 8 bases, with 15 bases spanning the gap. The length of the CDR3 is 14 residues. Germline CDR1 reads SEHNR; CDR2 reads FQNEAQ (reference sequence). As DNA, the CDR3 is TGTGCCAGCAGCGTCTGGGACATCCGGGAAAAACTGTTTTTT. Translation gives CASSVWDIREKLFF.

The gene calls are TRBV7-9 and TRBJ1-3; 7 bases agree with TRBD1. The ends lost 5 bases at V and 6 bases at J; junction bases unmatched: 4. The CDR3 runs to 13 residues. Germline loops: CDR1 SEHNR, CDR2 FQNEAQ (reference sequence). The CDR3 protein is CASSRDRENTIYF. The CDR3, as DNA: TGTGCCAGCAGCAGAGACAGGGAAAACACCATATATTTT. Together with reference TRBV7-9 and TRBJ1-3, the CDR3 gives the full variable domain: DTGVSQNPRHKITKRGQNVTFRCDPISEHNRLYWYRQTLGQGPEFLTYFQNEAQLEKSRLLSDRFSAERPKGSFSTLEIQRTEQGDSAMYLCASSRDRENTIYFGEGSWLTVV.

The V gene is TRBV5-6, the J gene TRBJ2-7, with a weak D call TRBD1 (5 bases). Germline CDR1 reads SGHDT; CDR2 reads YYEEEE. Trimming pared 4 bases from V and 3 bases from J, leaving 17 bases between. CDR3 length: 15 amino acids. This chain's CDR3 is CASSLGQAGFYEQYF. In DNA form, the CDR3 reads TGTGCCAGCAGCCTCGGTCAGGCAGGGTTCTACGAGCAGTACTTC.